A single sample gave rise to the 21 T cell receptor beta chains below, sequenced in a study of blood T cell repertoires in COVID-19. This table comes from immunoSEQ multiplex PCR, and its TCRdb copy is limited to in-frame clones, with some not included. Here the sample spans about 170,000 clones, about 85% being singletons. Material: peripheral blood. Receptors were obtained from a man in his 60s who had recovered from COVID-19.

The chain carries TRBV30 and TRBJ1-2; 10 positions match TRBD1. V dropped 3 bases and J dropped 4; count of bases not matched to a gene: 2. There are 13 residues in the CDR3. Germline V gene data show CDR1 as GTSNPN and CDR2 as SVGIG (reference sequence). The CDR3 DNA reads as TGTGCCTGGAGGACAGGGGGCGCCTATGGCTACACCTTC. Translating gives CAWRTGGAYGYTF.

J is TRBJ1-5 and V is TRBV15; D ambiguous. Looked up from germline, CDR1 is LNHNV and CDR2 is YYDKDF (reference sequence). CDR3 length: 12 amino acids. Trimming cost V 3 bases and J 5 bases, with 5 bases left between them. The CDR3 here is CATSRSYQPQHF. The CDR3 DNA reads as TGTGCCACCAGCAGGAGTTATCAGCCCCAGCATTTT.

The genes are TRBV19 and TRBJ1-5, with a tentative D call TRBD1 (5 bases). Germline V lookup: CDR1 LNHDA, CDR2 SQIVND (reference sequence). V lost 4 bases to trimming and J lost 5 bases, with 15 bases between them. The CDR3 runs to 15 residues. CDR3 region: CASSRDGGVHQPQHF. The DNA of the CDR3 is TGTGCCAGTAGTAGGGACGGAGGGGTCCATCAGCCCCAGCATTTT. The full variable domain, its missing parts supplied by reference TRBV19 and TRBJ1-5, is DGGITQSPKYLFRKEGQNVTLSCEQNLNHDAMYWYRQDPGQGLRLIYYSQIVNDFQKGDIAEGYSVSREKKESFPLTVTSAQKNPTAFYLCASSRDGGVHQPQHFGDGTRLSIL.

This clone appeared a few times. The chain couples TRBV18 to TRBJ2-7, with 8 bases identical to TRBD2. With V trimmed by 0 bases and J by 3 bases, 7 bases remained unmatched. The CDR3 runs to 16 residues. The V gene's germline CDR1 is KGHSH and CDR2 LQKENI. CDR3 sequence: CASSPPSGGLYYEQYF. The CDR3, as DNA: TGTGCCAGCTCACCACCCAGCGGGGGCCTATACTACGAGCAGTACTTC.

The gene calls are TRBV15 and TRBJ1-2, with D unresolved. Trimming took 0 bases from V and 3 from J, leaving 8 bases between them. The CDR3 covers 14 residues. CDR1 is LNHNV and CDR2 is YYDKDF in the germline V gene (reference sequence). The CDR3 nucleotides read TGTGCCACCAGCAGAGATACAGATTACTATGGCTACACCTTC. It is translated as CATSRDTDYYGYTF.

This chain connects TRBV21-1 to TRBJ2-4; whether TRBD1, the table's D call, matches the DNA was not checked. TRBV21-1 is termed a pseudogene. The CDR3 is 15 residues long. CDR3 in DNA: TGTGCCAGCAGCAACAGGGGCCTAGCCAAAAACATTCAGTACTTC. It codes for CASSNRGLAKNIQYF.

This clone appeared a few times. The chain joins TRBV9 to TRBJ1-1; D gene uncertain. The V and J ends lost 2 bases and 8 bases respectively, with 10 bases between them. CDR1 and CDR2 (germline): SGDLS, YYNGEE. The CDR3 sequence is 12 residues long. CDR3 sequence (DNA): TGTGCCAGCAGCGTTGGGGAGACGGAAGCTTTCTTT. It translates to CASSVGETEAFF. The full variable domain, rest sourced from reference TRBV9 and TRBJ1-1, is DSGVTQTPKHLITATGQRVTLRCSPRSGDLSVYWYQQSLDQGLQFLIQYYNGEERAKGNILERFSAQQFPDLHSELNLSSLELGDSALYFCASSVGETEAFFGQGTRLTVV.

V usage is TRBV27 and J usage is TRBJ1-5, with D perhaps TRBD1 (6 bases). CDR1 is MNHEY and CDR2 is SMNVEV in the germline V gene (reference sequence). V lost 8 bases and J lost 7, with 21 bases in between. The CDR3 consists of 15 residues. The DNA for the CDR3 is TGTGCCAGCGCCTTCAGGGGCGCTCCGAGCCAGCCCCAGCATTTT. As protein: CASAFRGAPSQPQHF.

The J gene is TRBJ1-2, the V gene TRBV6-5; D is unresolved. V was pared by 4 bases and J by 8 bases, with 17 bases between. Looked up from germline, CDR1 is MNHEY and CDR2 is SVGAGI. CDR3 size: 14 residues. The CDR3, as DNA: TGTGCCAGCAGTTTAACCCGGGCGACTAGAGGCTACACCTTC. Amino acids: CASSLTRATRGYTF.

In its sample, this clone was seen many times. The rearrangement links TRBV12-3 or TRBV12-4 to TRBJ2-7, with no clear D. V lost 2 bases to trimming and J lost 5 bases, with 4 bases between them. The CDR3 has 11 residues. Written as DNA, the CDR3 is TGTGCCAGCAGTTTAACTGACGAGCAGTACTTC. Its translation is CASSLTDEQYF.

CDR3 sequence (DNA): TGCGCCAGCAGCTTCGCCCGCCCTGGACAGGGAAGCACTGAAGCTTTCTTT. Translating gives CASSFARPGQGSTEAFF. The gene calls are TRBV5-1 and TRBJ1-1; TRBD1 aligns across 8 bases. Trimming removed 2 bases from V and 4 bases from J; junction bases left unmatched: 13. Per the germline V gene, CDR1 is SGHRS and CDR2 is YFSETQ. The CDR3 has 17 residues. Complete variable domain (other parts from reference TRBV5-1 and TRBJ1-1): KAGVTQTPRYLIKTRGQQVTLSCSPISGHRSVSWYQQTPGQGLQFLFEYFSETQRNKGNFPGRFSGRQFSNSRSEMNVSTLELGDSALYLCASSFARPGQGSTEAFFGQGTRLTVV.

The CDR3 loop reads CSVAGGSTDTQYF. The CDR3 bases are TGCAGCGTTGCGGGGGGGAGCACAGATACGCAGTATTTT. The chain joins TRBV29-1 to TRBJ2-3; the match to TRBD2 covers 8 bases. V dropped 4 bases and J dropped 0; count of bases not matched to a gene: 0. Per the germline V gene, CDR1 is SQVTM and CDR2 is ANQGSEA. This CDR3 comprises 13 residues.

The chain uses TRBV28 and TRBJ1-6; TRBD1 agrees at 10 bases. Trimming cost V 5 bases and J 8 bases; bases outside gene matches: 6. The CDR3 consists of 15 residues. Germline V gene lookup returns CDR1 MDHEN and CDR2 SYDVKM. For the CDR3, the DNA is TGTGCCAGCAGTCAGGACAGGGGGAAACATTCACCCCTCCACTTT. It yields the protein CASSQDRGKHSPLHF.

The chain recombines TRBV12-5 with TRBJ1-2; 9 bases fit TRBD1. The CDR3 runs to 15 residues. The germline gives CDR1 LGHNT, CDR2 FRNRAP. The V segment lost 4 bases and the J segment 6 bases; nucleotides outside the gene matches: 9. The CDR3 nucleotides read TGTGCTAGTGGTTGGGACAGGGAGTTGGTTCATGGCTACACCTTC. Translated, it gives CASGWDRELVHGYTF.

The chain combines TRBV6-5 with TRBJ2-3, with 12 bases that match TRBD2. CDR3 length: 15 amino acids. The V gene end was trimmed by 4 bases and the J gene end by 3 bases; junction bases not matched to a gene: 2. Germline V CDR1 and CDR2: MNHEY, SVGAGI. The CDR3: CASSSTSGGTDTQYF. The CDR3 DNA sequence: TGTGCCAGCAGTTCGACTAGCGGGGGTACAGATACGCAGTATTTT.

This chain links TRBV6-5 with TRBJ1-1; 12 bases fit TRBD1. This CDR3 is 13 amino acids long. V dropped 6 bases and J dropped 6; count of bases not matched to a gene: 2. Germline loops: CDR1 MNHEY, CDR2 SVGAGI. The CDR3 is CASRGQGASEAFF. Written as DNA, the CDR3 is TGTGCCAGCAGGGGACAGGGGGCATCTGAAGCTTTCTTT.

A remark on this clone: One end of the junction fails to match germline, which may point to a read error. The chain recombines TRBV6-5 with TRBJ2-7; maybe TRBD1 (6 bases). This CDR3 comprises 14 residues. The germline gives CDR1 MNHEY, CDR2 SVGAGI. The chain's CDR3 is CASTTPEQGYGQYF. The CDR3 nucleotides are TGTGCCAGCACCACCCCTGAACAGGGATACGGGCAGTACTTC.

This chain connects TRBV4-2 to TRBJ1-1, with 8 bases aligning to TRBD1. This CDR3 contains 17 residues. The V gene end was trimmed by 1 base and the J gene end by 1 base; junction bases not matched to a gene: 8. Per germline, CDR1 LGHNA and CDR2 YNFKEQ. The chain's CDR3 is CASSQGGTGWRNTEAFF. Here the CDR3 DNA reads TGTGCCAGCAGCCAAGGCGGGACAGGATGGAGGAACACTGAAGCTTTCTTT.

The genes are TRBV11-3 and TRBJ2-2, with 9 nucleotides matching TRBD2. Germline V lookup: CDR1 SGHNT, CDR2 YENEEA. J was trimmed by 6 bases and V by 1 base; bases with no gene match: 3. This CDR3 region has 15 residues. DNA of the CDR3: TGTGCCAGCAGCTTAGGGCTAGCGGGGTCCGGGGAGCTGTTTTTT. It is translated as CASSLGLAGSGELFF.

The V gene is TRBV7-9, the J gene TRBJ2-1; 9 bases are a match to TRBD1. V was clipped by 1 base and J by 10 bases; unmatched bases: 8. The CDR3 has 15 residues. In germline, CDR1 is SEHNR, CDR2 FQNEAQ (reference sequence). The CDR3 is CASSLVTGGYDEQFF. In DNA, the CDR3 is TGTGCCAGCAGCTTAGTAACAGGGGGCTATGACGAGCAGTTCTTC.

This clone has just a few counts. This rearrangement joins TRBV4-1 to TRBJ2-3; D gene uncertain. There are 16 residues in the CDR3. The germline V gene encodes CDR1 MGHRA and CDR2 YSYEKL. The germline V and J ends were trimmed by 0 bases and 4 bases, with 14 bases remaining between them. The CDR3: CASSQDTARFPDTQYF. The DNA for the CDR3 is TGCGCCAGCAGCCAAGACACGGCCAGGTTCCCAGATACGCAGTATTTT.